This TCR beta chain stems from a study of blood T cells in healthy people across ages. The V end lost 3 bases, the J end lost 2 bases, and 11 bases lay between the germline ends. The CDR3 runs 14 residues. The second PCR ran about 7 to 12 cycles with a sample-barcoded 5' primer and J-beta primers. TCRdb analysed the 5' RACE reads with MiXCR anew, one entry per CDR3 protein. The table records fewer than 2,000,000 distinct CDR3 sequences, approximately 40% of them present only once. The study drew donors from healthy Caucasian individuals in Russia aged about 6 to 95. This clonotype has more than one count but fewer than ten.

The chain carries TRBV12-3 or TRBV12-4 and TRBJ2-7; D call uncertain. The sample was blood. The TCR was taken from a human donor in good health. The CDR3 is CASSFRVSTYEQYF. CDR3 DNA: TGTGCCAGCAGTTTTAGGGTCTCCACCTACGAGCAGTACTTC.